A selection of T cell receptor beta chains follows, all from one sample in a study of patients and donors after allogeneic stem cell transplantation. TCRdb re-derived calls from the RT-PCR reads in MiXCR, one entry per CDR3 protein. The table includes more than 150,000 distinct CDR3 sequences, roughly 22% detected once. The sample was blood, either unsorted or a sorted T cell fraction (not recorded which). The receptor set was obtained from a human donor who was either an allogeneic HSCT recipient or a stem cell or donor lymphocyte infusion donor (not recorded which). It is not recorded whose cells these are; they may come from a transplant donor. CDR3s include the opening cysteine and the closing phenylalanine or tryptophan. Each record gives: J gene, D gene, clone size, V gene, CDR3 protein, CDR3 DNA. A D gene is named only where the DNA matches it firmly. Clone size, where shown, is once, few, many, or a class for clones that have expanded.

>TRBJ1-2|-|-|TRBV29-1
CSVLGEKYGYTF
TGCAGCGTTCTCGGAGAAAAGTATGGCTACACCTTC
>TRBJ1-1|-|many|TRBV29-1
CSVVDSFRASGTEAFF
TGCAGCGTGGTGGATTCCTTTAGGGCGAGCGGCACTGAAGCTTTCTTT
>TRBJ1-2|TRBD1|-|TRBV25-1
CASSLLTGTGGDGYTF
TGTGCCAGCAGTCTTCTCACCGGGACAGGGGGCGATGGCTACACCTTC
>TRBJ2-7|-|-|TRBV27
CASSLKSGLTYEQYF
TGTGCCAGCAGTTTAAAGTCTGGGTTAACCTACGAGCAGTACTTC
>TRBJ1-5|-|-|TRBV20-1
CSARGERVVRNQPQHF
TGCAGTGCGAGAGGGGAACGGGTAGTTCGAAATCAGCCCCAGCATTTT
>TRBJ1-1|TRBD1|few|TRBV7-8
CASSLARTGVGYTEAFF
TGTGCCAGCAGCTTAGCGCGGACAGGGGTTGGGTACACTGAAGCTTTCTTT
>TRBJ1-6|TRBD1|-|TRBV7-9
CASSSGTGGREPLHF
TGTGCCAGCAGCTCCGGGACAGGGGGCCGGGAACCCCTCCACTTT
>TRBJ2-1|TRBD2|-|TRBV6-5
CASSPSPMLAGLYNEQFF
TGTGCCAGCAGCCCTAGTCCTATGCTAGCGGGATTATACAATGAGCAGTTCTTC
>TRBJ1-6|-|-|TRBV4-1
CASSQDGGGMRYNSPLHF
TGCGCCAGCAGCCAAGATGGGGGGGGGATGAGATATAATTCACCCCTCCACTTT
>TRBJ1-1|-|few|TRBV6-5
CASSYPGGGTEAFF
TGTGCCAGCAGTTACCCCGGGGGAGGGACTGAAGCTTTCTTT
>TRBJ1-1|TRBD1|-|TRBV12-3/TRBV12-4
CASSLTGVRDATEAFF
TGTGCCAGCAGTCTAACAGGGGTTAGGGATGCCACTGAAGCTTTCTTT
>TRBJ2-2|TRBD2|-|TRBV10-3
CATSTSGRAKRENGELFF
TGTGCCACCTCCACTAGCGGGAGGGCAAAAAGAGAAAACGGGGAGCTGTTTTTT
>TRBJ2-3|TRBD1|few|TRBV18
CASSSPGTGLKDTQYF
TGTGCCAGCTCATCCCCCGGGACAGGGTTAAAAGATACGCAGTATTTT
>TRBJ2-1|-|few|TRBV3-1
CASSQAAESNEQFF
TGTGCCAGCAGCCAAGCCGCGGAATCGAATGAGCAGTTCTTC
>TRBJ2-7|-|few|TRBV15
CATSRCRGSCEQYF
TGTGCCACCAGCAGATGCAGGGGTTCATGCGAGCAGTACTTC
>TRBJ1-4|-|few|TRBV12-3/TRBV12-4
CASSLRRGEKLFF
TGTGCCAGCAGTTTGAGAAGGGGAGAAAAACTGTTTTTT
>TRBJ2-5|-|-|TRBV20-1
CSARLPQETQYF
TGCAGTGCGCGACTGCCCCAAGAGACCCAGTACTTC
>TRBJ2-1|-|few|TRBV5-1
CASSLVGARGNEQFF
TGCGCCAGCAGCTTAGTGGGAGCAAGAGGCAATGAGCAGTTCTTC
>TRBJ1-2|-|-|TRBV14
CASSQGPTGNYGYTF
TGTGCCAGCAGCCAAGGGCCAACAGGAAACTATGGCTACACCTTC
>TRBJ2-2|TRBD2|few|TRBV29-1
CSVPAGGSRELFF
TGCAGCGTTCCAGCGGGAGGGTCCAGGGAGCTGTTTTTT
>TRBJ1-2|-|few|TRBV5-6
CASSPSGGHGYTF
TGTGCCAGCTCCCCGAGCGGGGGGCACGGCTACACCTTC
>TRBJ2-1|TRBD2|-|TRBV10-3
CAMAGTSTNEQFF
TGTGCCATGGCCGGGACTAGCACCAATGAGCAGTTCTTC
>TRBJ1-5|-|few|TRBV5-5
CASSYGHGEPQHF
TGTGCCAGCAGCTACGGACACGGGGAACCCCAGCATTTT
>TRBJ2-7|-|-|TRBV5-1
CASSFGGPSYEQYF
TGCGCCAGCAGCTTTGGGGGACCGTCCTACGAGCAGTACTTC
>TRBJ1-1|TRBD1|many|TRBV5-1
CASSPRVQGTEAFF
TGCGCCAGCAGCCCGAGGGTACAGGGGACTGAAGCTTTCTTT
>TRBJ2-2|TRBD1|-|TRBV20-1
CSASTGGNTGELFF
TGCAGTGCTAGTACAGGGGGCAACACCGGGGAGCTGTTTTTT
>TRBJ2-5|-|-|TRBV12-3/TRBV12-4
CASSISGAGGETQYF
TGTGCCAGCAGTATCTCGGGGGCAGGGGGAGAGACCCAGTACTTC
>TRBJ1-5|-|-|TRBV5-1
CASSLEGYANQPQHF
TGCGCCAGCAGCTTGGAGGGGTACGCCAATCAGCCCCAGCATTTT
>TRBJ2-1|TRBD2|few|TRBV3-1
CASSQDLRVGLVPREEQFF
TGTGCCAGCAGCCAAGATCTTAGGGTCGGACTAGTACCCCGCGAGGAGCAGTTCTTC